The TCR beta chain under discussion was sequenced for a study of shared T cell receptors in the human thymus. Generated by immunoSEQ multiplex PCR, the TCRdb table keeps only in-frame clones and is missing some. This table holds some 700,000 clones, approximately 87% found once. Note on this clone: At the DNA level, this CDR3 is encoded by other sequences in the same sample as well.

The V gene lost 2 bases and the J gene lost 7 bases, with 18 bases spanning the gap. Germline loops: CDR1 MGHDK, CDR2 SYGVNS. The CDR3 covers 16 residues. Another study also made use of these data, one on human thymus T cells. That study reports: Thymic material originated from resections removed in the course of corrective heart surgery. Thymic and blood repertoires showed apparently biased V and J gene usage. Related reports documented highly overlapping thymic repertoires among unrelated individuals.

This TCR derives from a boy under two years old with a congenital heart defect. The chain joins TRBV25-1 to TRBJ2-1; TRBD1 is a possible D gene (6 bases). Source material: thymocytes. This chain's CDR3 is CASSERTVLQVNEQFF. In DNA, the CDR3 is TGTGCCAGCAGTGAACGGACAGTACTACAGGTGAATGAGCAGTTCTTC.